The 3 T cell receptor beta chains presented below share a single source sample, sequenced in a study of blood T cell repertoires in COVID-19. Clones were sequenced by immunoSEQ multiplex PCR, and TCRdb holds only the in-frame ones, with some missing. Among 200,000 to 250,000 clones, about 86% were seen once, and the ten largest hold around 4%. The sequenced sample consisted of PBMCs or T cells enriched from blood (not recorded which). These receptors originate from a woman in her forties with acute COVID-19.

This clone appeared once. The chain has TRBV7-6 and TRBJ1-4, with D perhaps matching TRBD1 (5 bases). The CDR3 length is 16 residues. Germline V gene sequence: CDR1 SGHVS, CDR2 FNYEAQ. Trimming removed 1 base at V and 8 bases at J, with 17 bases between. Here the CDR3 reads CASSLEAAGLGEKLFF. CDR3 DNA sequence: TGTGCCAGCAGCTTAGAGGCGGCGGGGCTCGGGGAAAAACTGTTTTTT.

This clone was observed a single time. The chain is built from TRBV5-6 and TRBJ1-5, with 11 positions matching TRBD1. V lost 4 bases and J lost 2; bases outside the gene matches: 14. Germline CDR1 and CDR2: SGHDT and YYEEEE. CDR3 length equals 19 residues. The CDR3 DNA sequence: TGTGCCAGCAGCAGATGGACAGGGGGCTATATATTGGGCAATCAGCCCCAGCATTTT. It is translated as CASSRWTGGYILGNQPQHF.

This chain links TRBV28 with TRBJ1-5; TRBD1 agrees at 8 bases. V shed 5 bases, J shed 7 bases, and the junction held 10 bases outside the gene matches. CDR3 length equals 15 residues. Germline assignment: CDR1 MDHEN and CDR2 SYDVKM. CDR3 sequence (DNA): TGTGCCAGCAGTACCCAGGGGGCTTTAGGACAGCCCCAGCATTTT. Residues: CASSTQGALGQPQHF.